The entry below gives a single TCR beta chain sequence along with its context. Its target is not known. This record comes from a study of shared clonotypes between healthy human individuals. Study-level points and caveats: Inspection by rarefaction showed sorted-subset sequencing to be incomplete despite large depth. Represented genetic and exposure-history diversity was restricted by having few donors.

Over several immunoSEQ plates, each subset's genomic DNA was distributed in even portions. Only in-frame clones appear in the TCRdb table, and some are missing; sequencing was by immunoSEQ multiplex PCR. The sample lists some 2,000,000 clones; approximately 94% were seen once. Germline CDR1 reads MNHNS; CDR2 reads SASEGT. The CDR3 runs 15 residues. With 0 bases removed from V and 2 bases from J, the gap between germline ends came to 11 bases. The TCR originated in a man aged 18 to 29 in good health. The sample was naive CD4+ T cells sorted from blood. Subset defined: CD45RA+ positively selected. This chain links TRBV6-1 with TRBJ2-7, with a weak D call TRBD1 (5 bases). CDR3 sequence: CASSEAPGIAYEQYF. DNA for the CDR3: TGTGCCAGCAGTGAAGCACCAGGGATCGCCTACGAGCAGTACTTC.